One and the same sample provided the 27 T cell receptor beta chains below, sequenced in a study of spatial heterogeneity in lung cancer. Regarding time point: sample taken at primary tumor resection. In each case, whole RNA from tumor, nontumor lung or frozen PBMC was sequenced unsorted. TCRdb redid the calling of the 5' RACE reads with MiXCR, one entry per CDR3 protein. Among roughly 60,000 distinct CDR3 sequences listed, about 8% were seen once. The source material was PBMCs, sampled at surgery. These receptors were taken from a female donor with early-stage non-small cell lung cancer.

This clonotype was found many times. The chain couples TRBV20-1 to TRBJ1-1, with a possible D match to TRBD1 (6 bases). CDR1 is DFQATT and CDR2 is SNEGSKA in the germline V gene (reference sequence). V dropped 3 bases and J dropped 4 bases, with 12 bases sitting between them. The CDR3 runs 13 residues. In DNA, the CDR3 is TGCAGTGCTAGTGCACAGGGTCGCACTGAAGCTTTCTTT. This gives the protein CSASAQGRTEAFF.

The V and J genes are TRBV6-6 and TRBJ2-7, with a weak D call TRBD1 (6 bases). Germline V CDR1 and CDR2: MNHNY, SVGAGI (reference sequence). The CDR3 runs to 15 residues. With 4 bases removed from V and 0 bases from J, the gap between germline ends came to 13 bases. The CDR3 spells CASSSGGASSYEQYV. DNA of the CDR3: TGTGCCAGCAGTTCTGGGGGCGCGAGCTCCTACGAGCAGTACGTC.

This clonotype was recorded many times. The chain uses TRBV28 and TRBJ1-2; perhaps TRBD1 as D (6 bases). The CDR3 length is 13 residues. The germline V and J ends were trimmed by 10 bases and 0 bases, with 12 bases remaining between them. From germline, CDR1 is MDHEN and CDR2 SYDVKM. Written as DNA, the CDR3 is TGTGCCACCAACAGGGACGCTAACTATGGCTACACCTTC. Translation: CATNRDANYGYTF.

This clonotype has only a few counts. V usage is TRBV3-1 and J usage is TRBJ2-5; 10 nucleotides agree with TRBD2. The CDR3 length is 15 residues. Germline values: CDR1 LGHDT, CDR2 YNNKEL (reference sequence). The V and J ends lost 4 bases and 5 bases, in that order; junction bases with no gene match: 7. CDR3 DNA: TGTGCCAGCAGCCTTCGGAGCGGGAGGGATGAGACCCAGTACTTC. Translating gives CASSLRSGRDETQYF.

The gene calls are TRBV6-5 and TRBJ2-2, with 12 bases fitting TRBD2. The CDR3 loop spans 20 amino acids. V trimming: 0 bases; J trimming: 0 bases; junction bases outside the gene matches: 8. In germline, CDR1 is MNHEY, CDR2 SVGAGI. In DNA form, the CDR3 reads TGTGCCAGCAGTTACTCAAGTATCACTAGCGGGGGGCCGAACACCGGGGAGCTGTTTTTT. This gives the protein CASSYSSITSGGPNTGELFF.

A note on this clonotype: A read error is possible here, since a much larger clone lies one base away. The chain recombines TRBV4-1 with TRBJ2-3; D is unclear. The germline V gene encodes CDR1 MGHRA and CDR2 YSYEKL. This CDR3 comprises 15 residues. Trimming stripped 1 base from V and 2 bases from J, with 10 bases between. In DNA form, the CDR3 reads TGCGCCAGCAGCCAAGCGAGGCCCCCCACAGATACGCAGTATTTT. This sequence encodes CASSQARPPTDTQYF.

This clonotype was counted at least ten times. V usage is TRBV20-1 and J usage is TRBJ1-2; D is possibly TRBD1 (5 bases). Trimming cost V 6 bases and J 4 bases, with 9 bases left between them. Germline CDR1 reads DFQATT; CDR2 reads SNEGSKA (reference sequence). The CDR3 sequence is 11 residues long. The CDR3 reads CSAGTGYGYTF. The CDR3 DNA is TGCAGTGCCGGGACTGGCTATGGCTACACCTTC.

This clonotype appeared many times. This rearrangement joins TRBV12-3 or TRBV12-4 to TRBJ2-1, with TRBD1 matching over 11 bases. Unmatched junction bases numbered 4, after V lost 3 bases and J lost 9 bases. This CDR3 spans 14 amino acids. The CDR3: CASSLKDRGPEQFF. In DNA, the CDR3 is TGTGCCAGCAGTTTGAAGGACAGGGGGCCTGAGCAGTTCTTC.

This clonotype was picked up many times. V gene TRBV24-1 combines with J gene TRBJ1-3; TRBD1 matches at 10 bases. V shed 5 bases and J 3 bases; nucleotides not matched to a gene: 6. From germline, CDR1 is KGHDR and CDR2 SFDVKD. This CDR3 is built from 16 residues. CDR3 nucleotides: TGTGCCACCAGTGCCGGGACAGGGGAAAGTGGAAACACCATATATTTT. Its protein is CATSAGTGESGNTIYF.

This clonotype was seen ten or more times. The chain uses TRBV27 and TRBJ1-4, with D maybe TRBD1 (5 bases). The CDR3 has 17 amino acids. V lost 6 bases, J lost 4 bases, and 21 bases lay in between. In germline, CDR1 is MNHEY, CDR2 SMNVEV (reference sequence). CDR3 sequence: CASRFYPPTAGNEKLFF. The DNA of the CDR3 is TGTGCCAGCAGGTTCTATCCGCCGACAGCGGGTAATGAAAAACTGTTTTTT.

V gene TRBV19 combines with J gene TRBJ2-5; D may be TRBD1 (6 bases). CDR1 is LNHDA and CDR2 is SQIVND in the germline V gene (reference sequence). Trimming took 5 bases from V and 2 from J, leaving 15 bases between them. The length of the CDR3 is 15 residues. CDR3 sequence: CASSQRLRGQETQYF. In nucleotides, the CDR3 is TGTGCCAGTAGTCAACGCCTCAGGGGTCAAGAGACCCAGTACTTC.

The CDR3 region is CASSLRRGQGNGYTF. The CDR3 DNA reads TGTGCCAGCAGCTTGCGCCGAGGACAGGGGAATGGCTACACCTTC. This chain uses TRBV11-3 with TRBJ1-2; 9 nucleotides agree with TRBD1. Germline CDR1 SGHNT, CDR2 YENEEA. V gave up 3 bases and J gave up 6 bases; unmatched junction bases: 8. CDR3 length: 15 residues.

This chain joins TRBV6-5 and TRBJ1-1; D not resolved. This CDR3 region has 13 residues. Trimming pared 2 bases from V and 2 bases from J, leaving 6 bases between. Germline lookup yields CDR1 MNHEY and CDR2 SVGAGI. CDR3 residues: CASSYRSNTEAFF. The CDR3 region has the DNA TGTGCCAGCAGTTACAGATCAAACACTGAAGCTTTCTTT.

This clonotype was observed at least ten times. This sequence joins TRBV7-2 and TRBJ1-1; 7 positions match TRBD1. V lost 1 base, J lost 6 bases, and 5 bases stayed unmatched. CDR1 and CDR2 (germline): SGHTA, FQGNSA. The CDR3 length is 14 residues. CDR3 loop: CASSLGGGGPEAFF. The CDR3 bases are TGTGCCAGCAGCTTAGGAGGAGGGGGCCCTGAAGCTTTCTTT.

This clonotype turned up a few times. This chain uses TRBV5-6 with TRBJ1-1; D possibly corresponds to TRBD1 (6 bases). The germline V gene encodes CDR1 SGHDT and CDR2 YYEEEE. The V and J ends lost 0 bases and 4 bases respectively, with 7 bases between them. This CDR3 is built from 13 residues. For the CDR3, the DNA is TGTGCCAGCAGCTTGGGGACAGCCACTGAAGCTTTCTTT. As protein: CASSLGTATEAFF. Based on the CDR3 plus reference TRBV5-6 and TRBJ1-1, the full variable domain is DAGVTQSPTHLIKTRGQQVTLRCSPKSGHDTVSWYQQALGQGPQFIFQYYEEEERQRGNFPDRFSGHQFPNYSSELNVNALLLGDSALYLCASSLGTATEAFFGQGTRLTVV.

This clonotype was counted ten times or more. V gene TRBV10-1 combines with J gene TRBJ2-7; no clear D gene. Germline CDR1 and CDR2: WNHNN and SYGVQD (reference sequence). This CDR3 comprises 16 residues. V was shortened by 4 bases and J by 0 bases, with 16 bases between the two germline ends. DNA of the CDR3: TGCGCCAGCAGTGCCCCCCCGGACCGACTCTCCTACGAGCAGTACTTC. This codes for CASSAPPDRLSYEQYF.

The CDR3 protein is CASSGLYEQYV. The CDR3 coding sequence is TGTGCCAGCAGTGGCCTCTACGAGCAGTACGTC. The gene calls are TRBV2 and TRBJ2-7; D unclear. V was trimmed by 4 bases and J by 3 bases, leaving 4 bases between them. From germline, CDR1 is SNHLY and CDR2 FYNNEI. This CDR3 contains 11 residues.

For this clonotype: At one boundary the junction diverges from the germline segment, which might be a read error. This sequence joins TRBV7-3 and TRBJ2-1; possible D gene TRBD2, 5 bases. CDR1 and CDR2 (germline): SGHTA, FQGTGA. This CDR3 is built from 11 residues. The CDR3, as DNA: TGTGCCAGCAGTTTAAGAGGGAAGCAGTTCTTC. Protein product: CASSLRGKQFF.

The chain carries TRBV11-3 and TRBJ2-1; unclear D gene. The CDR3 loop spans 15 amino acids. Germline V gene lookup returns CDR1 SGHNT and CDR2 YENEEA. V lost 1 base to trimming and J lost 3 bases, with 10 bases between them. Here the CDR3 DNA reads TGTGCCAGCAGCTTAGGACAAGATGACTACAATGAGCAGTTCTTC. Translating gives CASSLGQDDYNEQFF.

This clonotype was seen at least ten times. The chain uses TRBV13 and TRBJ1-1; D is perhaps TRBD1 (5 bases). With 2 bases removed from V and 2 bases from J, the gap between germline ends came to 9 bases. CDR1 is PRHDT and CDR2 is FYEKMQ in the germline V gene (reference sequence). The CDR3 length is 14 residues. The CDR3 DNA is TGTGCCAGCAGCTTATTGGACACCAACACTGAAGCTTTCTTT. This encodes CASSLLDTNTEAFF.

This clonotype has just a few counts. The chain is built from TRBV9 and TRBJ1-6; unclear D gene. The V gene lost 0 bases and the J gene lost 7 bases, with 8 bases spanning the gap. This CDR3 is 14 amino acids long. From germline, CDR1 is SGDLS and CDR2 YYNGEE. CDR3 residues: CASSVDPGNSPLHF. The CDR3 coding sequence is TGTGCCAGCAGCGTAGACCCGGGGAATTCACCCCTCCACTTT.

This clonotype was observed many times. The gene calls are TRBV20-1 and TRBJ2-2, with 9 positions matching TRBD2. The CDR3 consists of 15 residues. Looked up from germline, CDR1 is DFQATT and CDR2 is SNEGSKA (reference sequence). V shed 6 bases and J 1 base; nucleotides not matched to a gene: 6. CDR3 nucleotide sequence: TGCAGTGCAGCCGGACTAGCGATGAACACCGGGGAGCTGTTTTTT. Its translation is CSAAGLAMNTGELFF.

The V call is TRBV7-2, the J call TRBJ2-5; D ambiguous. Germline-derived CDR1 and CDR2 are SGHTA and FQGNSA. The V and J ends lost 5 bases and 4 bases respectively, with 8 bases between them. CDR3 size: 12 residues. CDR3 in amino acids: CASSRPPETQYF. The CDR3 DNA is TGTGCCAGCAGCCGTCCGCCAGAGACCCAGTACTTC.

The gene calls are TRBV6-2 or TRBV6-3 and TRBJ2-1; 9 nucleotides agree with TRBD2. Unmatched junction bases numbered 6, after V lost 0 bases and J lost 6 bases. This CDR3 is built from 16 residues. Germline loops: CDR1 MNHEY, CDR2 SVGEGT. The CDR3 region is CASSYSRVAGANEQFF. CDR3 DNA: TGTGCCAGCAGTTACTCGAGGGTAGCGGGAGCCAATGAGCAGTTCTTC.

This clonotype was seen a few times. V usage is TRBV20-1 and J usage is TRBJ2-1, with TRBD1 as a possible D gene (6 bases). The CDR3 is 11 residues long. The germline V and J ends were trimmed by 3 bases and 16 bases, with 16 bases remaining between them. Germline values: CDR1 DFQATT, CDR2 SNEGSKA (reference sequence). CDR3 in amino acids: CSASGQLRGFF. CDR3 DNA: TGCAGTGCTAGTGGACAGCTTAGGGGTTTCTTC.

This clonotype was observed a few times. The chain uses TRBV6-1 and TRBJ1-5; D gene uncertain. This CDR3 has 14 residues. Germline V lookup: CDR1 MNHNS, CDR2 SASEGT. The germline V and J ends were trimmed by 0 bases and 2 bases, with 5 bases remaining between them. DNA for the CDR3: TGTGCCAGCAGTGAAGCAACGGGCAATCAGCCCCAGCATTTT. This encodes CASSEATGNQPQHF.

This clonotype was detected once. J is TRBJ2-1 and V is TRBV6-2 or TRBV6-3, with D unclear. CDR1 is MNHEY, CDR2 SVGEGT, per germline. CDR3 length: 16 amino acids. The V and J ends lost 0 bases and 2 bases respectively, with 11 bases between them. DNA for the CDR3: TGTGCCAGCAGTTACTCGAAGGTTCATCCCTACAATGAGCAGTTCTTC. Amino acid sequence: CASSYSKVHPYNEQFF.